This T cell receptor beta chain was recovered during a study of blood T cell repertoires in COVID-19. Germline-derived CDR1 and CDR2 are SGHTA and FQGNSA. The germline V and J ends were trimmed by 3 bases and 0 bases, with 12 bases remaining between them. This CDR3 is built from 17 residues. The data were produced by immunoSEQ multiplex PCR, yet TCRdb's version contains in-frame clones alone and is incomplete. The sample holds 150,000 or so clones; 91% are singletons and the top ten take about 0.55%. The chain links TRBV7-2 to TRBJ1-6; D not resolved. This TCR was recovered from a man aged 50 or older with acute or convalescent COVID-19. The sequenced sample consisted of peripheral blood. CDR3 residues: CASSFGRGGSYNSPLHF. The CDR3 bases are TGTGCCAGCAGCTTTGGTCGGGGAGGCTCCTATAATTCACCCCTCCACTTT.